One and the same sample provided the 10 T cell receptor beta chains below, sequenced in a study of T-cell memory formation after mild COVID-19. MiXCR was run by TCRdb on the 5' RACE reads, yielding one entry per CDR3 protein. The sample shows some 600,000 distinct CDR3 sequences, roughly 17% of them seen only once. The sequencing sample was made of PBMCs or a T cell subset sorted from them (not recorded which). The receptors stem from an adult woman who had mild COVID-19 (a few samples of this study predate the infection). Cell type and time point are not known.

CDR3 sequence (DNA): TGTGCCAGCAGTTACGCAGACTATGGCTACACCTTC. Its protein product is CASSYADYGYTF. The chain uses TRBV6-6 and TRBJ1-2; D ambiguous. The CDR3 has 12 amino acids. CDR1 MNHNY and CDR2 SVGAGI come from the germline V gene (reference sequence). Trimming left V 2 bases short and J 3 bases short, with 4 bases between.

This clonotype was seen only a few times. The J gene is TRBJ2-1, the V gene TRBV5-1; possible D gene TRBD1, 6 bases. This CDR3 is 15 amino acids long. Trimming removed 0 bases from V and 6 bases from J, with 13 bases in between. The germline V gene encodes CDR1 SGHRS and CDR2 YFSETQ. The CDR3 DNA sequence: TGCGCCAGCAGCTTGGAGGGGGATCACTTCAATGAGCAGTTCTTC. It translates to CASSLEGDHFNEQFF.

The J gene is TRBJ2-5, the V gene TRBV7-2; 7 bases are a match to TRBD2. The CDR3 is made up of 15 amino acids. V trimming: 6 bases; J trimming: 3 bases; junction bases outside the gene matches: 10. The V gene's germline CDR1 is SGHTA and CDR2 FQGNSA. The CDR3 here is CASSRQLAPEETQYF. The DNA of the CDR3 is TGTGCCAGCAGTCGTCAACTAGCGCCCGAAGAGACCCAGTACTTC. The variable domain in full, with the rest retrieved from reference TRBV7-2 and TRBJ2-5, is GAGVSQSPSNKVTEKGKDVELRCDPISGHTALYWYRQSLGQGLEFLIYFQGNSAPDKSGLPSDRFSAERTGGSVSTLTIQRTQQEDSAVYLCASSRQLAPEETQYFGPGTRLLVL.

This clonotype occurred a few times. V usage is TRBV6-2 or TRBV6-3 and J usage is TRBJ2-5; 7 positions agree with TRBD2. The CDR3 runs to 16 residues. From germline, CDR1 is MNHEY and CDR2 SVGEGT. With V trimmed by 2 bases and J by 5 bases, 11 bases remained unmatched. CDR3 DNA: TGTGCCAGCAGTTACGGTACTAGCGAAGGTGTGGAGACCCAGTACTTC. Encoded protein: CASSYGTSEGVETQYF.

In its sample, this clonotype was seen a few times. The chain joins TRBV11-2 to TRBJ1-1; 7 nucleotides line up with TRBD1. Trimming at V came to 5 bases and at J to 1 base, leaving 7 bases not matched to a gene. CDR1 and CDR2 from the germline V gene are SGHAT and FQNNGV. CDR3 length: 15 amino acids. The CDR3 region is CASSPRGQPNTEAFF. The CDR3, as DNA: TGTGCCAGCAGCCCGAGGGGACAGCCGAACACTGAAGCTTTCTTT.

The sample holds a few counts of this clonotype. The chain recombines TRBV7-3 with TRBJ2-3; 8 bases are shared with TRBD2. The germline CDR1 and CDR2 sequences are SGHTA and FQGTGA. J was trimmed by 4 bases and V by 5 bases; bases with no gene match: 11. The CDR3 has 16 amino acids. CDR3 nucleotide sequence: TGTGCCAGCAGCCCGTCCGCGAGCGGGGGAGCAGATACGCAGTATTTT. It translates to CASSPSASGGADTQYF.

This clonotype came up once. The chain joins TRBV2 to TRBJ2-7; 11 bases align to TRBD1. V lost 9 bases and J lost 0; bases outside the gene matches: 4. This CDR3 has 14 residues. The germline V gene has CDR1 SNHLY and CDR2 FYNNEI. For the CDR3, the DNA is TGTGCCAGGACCGGGACAGGGGGCTCCTACGAGCAGTACTTC. This gives the protein CARTGTGGSYEQYF.

This clonotype was observed a handful of times. The rearrangement links TRBV7-2 to TRBJ2-1; D remains ambiguous. CDR1 is SGHTA and CDR2 is FQGNSA in the germline V gene. Trimming stripped 5 bases from V and 5 bases from J, with 13 bases between. This CDR3 spans 14 amino acids. For the CDR3, the DNA is TGTGCCAGCAGCCGCCTAGTTGAGGACAATGAGCAGTTCTTC. It specifies CASSRLVEDNEQFF.

J is TRBJ2-2 and V is TRBV3-1; D might be TRBD1 (6 bases). The CDR3 runs 15 residues. With 8 bases removed from V and 3 bases from J, the gap between germline ends came to 16 bases. The germline gives CDR1 LGHDT, CDR2 YNNKEL (reference sequence). CDR3 region: CASSVGQGYTGELFF. Written as DNA, the CDR3 is TGTGCCAGCTCGGTGGGGCAGGGGTACACCGGGGAGCTGTTTTTT.

The CDR3 coding sequence is TGTGCCAGCAGCTTGTCATGGACTAGCGGGGGGCCGGGGGATCATGAGCAGTTCTTC. It translates to CASSLSWTSGGPGDHEQFF. The rearrangement links TRBV12-3 or TRBV12-4 to TRBJ2-1; 14 bases align to TRBD2. The length of the CDR3 is 19 residues. Trimming took 6 bases from V and 8 from J; bases not matched to a gene: 18.